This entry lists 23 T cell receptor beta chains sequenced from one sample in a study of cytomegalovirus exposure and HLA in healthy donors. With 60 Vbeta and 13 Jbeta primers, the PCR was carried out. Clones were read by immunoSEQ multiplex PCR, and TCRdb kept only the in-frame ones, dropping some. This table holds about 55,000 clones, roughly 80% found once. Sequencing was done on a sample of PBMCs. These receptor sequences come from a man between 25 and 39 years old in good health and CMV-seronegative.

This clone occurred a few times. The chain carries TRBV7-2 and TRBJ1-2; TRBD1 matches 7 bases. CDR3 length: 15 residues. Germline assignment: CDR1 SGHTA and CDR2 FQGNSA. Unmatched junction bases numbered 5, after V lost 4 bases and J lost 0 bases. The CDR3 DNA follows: TGTGCCAGCAGCTCATGGGGGACAGCTAACTATGGCTACACCTTC. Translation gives CASSSWGTANYGYTF.

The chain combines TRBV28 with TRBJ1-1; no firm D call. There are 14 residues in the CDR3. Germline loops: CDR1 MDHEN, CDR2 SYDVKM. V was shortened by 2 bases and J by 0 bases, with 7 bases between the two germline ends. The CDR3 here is CASSLPGLNTEAFF. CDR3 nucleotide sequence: TGTGCCAGCAGTTTACCGGGATTGAACACTGAAGCTTTCTTT.

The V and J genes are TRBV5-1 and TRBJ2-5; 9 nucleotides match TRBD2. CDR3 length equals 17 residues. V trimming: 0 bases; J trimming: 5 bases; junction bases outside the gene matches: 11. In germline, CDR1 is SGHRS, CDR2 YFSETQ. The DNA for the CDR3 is TGCGCCAGCAGCTTGGCGGCGGGTAGCGGGAGCTCGGAGACCCAGTACTTC. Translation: CASSLAAGSGSSETQYF. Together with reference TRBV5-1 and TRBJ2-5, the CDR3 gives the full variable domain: KAGVTQTPRYLIKTRGQQVTLSCSPISGHRSVSWYQQTPGQGLQFLFEYFSETQRNKGNFPGRFSGRQFSNSRSEMNVSTLELGDSALYLCASSLAAGSGSSETQYFGPGTRLLVL.

CDR3 amino acids: CASSEWTDPGANVLTF. The CDR3 DNA follows: TGTGCCAGCAGTGAGTGGACAGACCCTGGGGCCAACGTCCTGACTTTC. The rearrangement uses TRBV2 and TRBJ2-6, with D perhaps TRBD1 (6 bases). V was pared by 3 bases and J by 2 bases, with 11 bases between. CDR1 SNHLY and CDR2 FYNNEI come from the germline V gene. The CDR3 has 16 amino acids.

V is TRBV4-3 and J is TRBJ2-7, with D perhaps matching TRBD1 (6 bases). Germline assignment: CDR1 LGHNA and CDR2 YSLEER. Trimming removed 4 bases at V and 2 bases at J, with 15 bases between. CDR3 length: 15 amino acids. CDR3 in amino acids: CASSPTGPPTYEQYF. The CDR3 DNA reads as TGCGCCAGCAGCCCGACAGGCCCCCCTACCTACGAGCAGTACTTC.

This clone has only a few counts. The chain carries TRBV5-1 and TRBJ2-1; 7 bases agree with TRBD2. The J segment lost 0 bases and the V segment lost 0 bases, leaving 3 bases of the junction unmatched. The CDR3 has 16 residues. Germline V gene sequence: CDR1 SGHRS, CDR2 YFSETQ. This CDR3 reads CASSLDGGSSYNEQFF. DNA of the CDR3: TGCGCCAGCAGCTTGGATGGCGGGAGCTCCTACAATGAGCAGTTCTTC. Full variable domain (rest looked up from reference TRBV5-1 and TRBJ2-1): KAGVTQTPRYLIKTRGQQVTLSCSPISGHRSVSWYQQTPGQGLQFLFEYFSETQRNKGNFPGRFSGRQFSNSRSEMNVSTLELGDSALYLCASSLDGGSSYNEQFFGPGTRLTVL.

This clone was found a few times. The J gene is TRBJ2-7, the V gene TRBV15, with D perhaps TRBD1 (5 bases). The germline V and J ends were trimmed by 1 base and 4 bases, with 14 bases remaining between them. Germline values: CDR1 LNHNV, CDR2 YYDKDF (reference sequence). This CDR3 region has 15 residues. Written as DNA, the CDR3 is TGTGCCACCAGCAGAGGGGGCTCACCAAGTTACGAGCAGTACTTC. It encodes CATSRGGSPSYEQYF.

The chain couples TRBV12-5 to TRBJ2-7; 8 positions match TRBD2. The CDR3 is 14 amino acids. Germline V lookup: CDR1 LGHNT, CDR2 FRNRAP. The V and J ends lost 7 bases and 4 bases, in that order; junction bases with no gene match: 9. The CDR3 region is CASAGGVGEYEQYF. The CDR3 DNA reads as TGTGCTAGTGCCGGGGGGGTAGGGGAGTACGAGCAGTACTTC. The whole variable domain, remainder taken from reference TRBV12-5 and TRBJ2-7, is DARVTQTPRHKVTEMGQEVTMRCQPILGHNTVFWYRQTMMQGLELLAYFRNRAPLDDSGMPKDRFSAEMPDATLATLKIQPSEPRDSAVYFCASAGGVGEYEQYFGPGTRLTVT.

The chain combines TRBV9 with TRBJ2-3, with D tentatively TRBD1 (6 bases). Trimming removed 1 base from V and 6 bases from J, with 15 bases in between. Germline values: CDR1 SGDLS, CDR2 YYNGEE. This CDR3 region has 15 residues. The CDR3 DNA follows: TGTGCCAGCAGCGTAAGGACAGCGCCCGGGGATACGCAGTATTTT. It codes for CASSVRTAPGDTQYF.

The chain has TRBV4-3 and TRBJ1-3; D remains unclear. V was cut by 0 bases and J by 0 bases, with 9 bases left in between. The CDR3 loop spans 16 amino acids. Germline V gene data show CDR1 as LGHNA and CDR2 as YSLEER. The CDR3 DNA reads TGCGCCAGCAGCCAAGAGGTCTCTACCTCTGGAAACACCATATATTTT. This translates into CASSQEVSTSGNTIYF.

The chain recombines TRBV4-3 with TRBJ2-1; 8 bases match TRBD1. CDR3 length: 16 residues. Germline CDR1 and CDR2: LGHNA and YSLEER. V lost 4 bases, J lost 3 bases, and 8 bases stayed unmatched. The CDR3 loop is CASSREEGTGYNEQFF. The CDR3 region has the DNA TGCGCCAGCAGCCGTGAGGAGGGGACAGGCTACAATGAGCAGTTCTTC.

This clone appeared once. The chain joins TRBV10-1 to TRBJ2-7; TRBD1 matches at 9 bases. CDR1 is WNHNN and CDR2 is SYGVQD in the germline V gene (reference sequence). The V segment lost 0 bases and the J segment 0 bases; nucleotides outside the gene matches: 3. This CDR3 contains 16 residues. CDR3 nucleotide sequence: TGCGCCAGCAGTGAGTCTGCGACAGGGGGCTCCTACGAGCAGTACTTC. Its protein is CASSESATGGSYEQYF.

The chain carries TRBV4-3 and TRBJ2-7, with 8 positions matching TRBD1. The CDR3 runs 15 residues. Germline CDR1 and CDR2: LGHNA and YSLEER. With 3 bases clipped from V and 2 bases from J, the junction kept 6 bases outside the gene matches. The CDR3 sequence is CASSHEAGGPYEQYF. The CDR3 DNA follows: TGCGCCAGCAGCCATGAGGCAGGGGGCCCCTACGAGCAGTACTTC.

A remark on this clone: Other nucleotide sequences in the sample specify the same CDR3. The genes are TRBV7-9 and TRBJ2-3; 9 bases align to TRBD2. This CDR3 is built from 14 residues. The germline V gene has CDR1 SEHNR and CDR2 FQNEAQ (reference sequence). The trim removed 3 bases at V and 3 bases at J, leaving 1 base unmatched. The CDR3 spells CASSLTSGTDTQYF. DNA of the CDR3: TGTGCCAGCAGCTTGACTAGCGGTACAGATACGCAGTATTTT. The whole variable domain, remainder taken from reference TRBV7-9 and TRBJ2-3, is DTGVSQNPRHKITKRGQNVTFRCDPISEHNRLYWYRQTLGQGPEFLTYFQNEAQLEKSRLLSDRFSAERPKGSFSTLEIQRTEQGDSAMYLCASSLTSGTDTQYFGPGTRLTVL.

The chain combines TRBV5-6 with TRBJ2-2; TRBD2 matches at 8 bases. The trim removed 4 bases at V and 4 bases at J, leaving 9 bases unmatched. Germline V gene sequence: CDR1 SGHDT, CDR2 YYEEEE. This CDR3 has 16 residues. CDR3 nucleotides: TGTGCCAGCAGCCTGCCGGGGGGGGGAAGCACCGGGGAGCTGTTTTTT. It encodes CASSLPGGGSTGELFF.

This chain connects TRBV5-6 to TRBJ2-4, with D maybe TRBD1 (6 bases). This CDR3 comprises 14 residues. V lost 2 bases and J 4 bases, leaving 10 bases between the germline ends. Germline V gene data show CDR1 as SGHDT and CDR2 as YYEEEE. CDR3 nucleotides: TGTGCCAGCAGCTTAGGAACAGGGAAAAACATTCAGTACTTC. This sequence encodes CASSLGTGKNIQYF.

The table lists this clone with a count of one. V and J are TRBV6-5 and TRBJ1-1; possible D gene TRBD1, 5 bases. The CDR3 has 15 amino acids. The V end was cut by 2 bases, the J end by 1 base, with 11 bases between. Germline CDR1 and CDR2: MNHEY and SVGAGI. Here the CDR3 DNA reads TGTGCCAGCAGTTACGGGACTCTCCCGAACACTGAAGCTTTCTTT. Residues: CASSYGTLPNTEAFF.

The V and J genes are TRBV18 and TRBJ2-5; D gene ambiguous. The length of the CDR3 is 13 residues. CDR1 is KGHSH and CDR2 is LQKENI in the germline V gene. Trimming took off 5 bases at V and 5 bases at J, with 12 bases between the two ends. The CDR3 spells CASSLQLLETQYF. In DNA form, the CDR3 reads TGTGCCAGCTCATTACAGCTGTTGGAGACCCAGTACTTC. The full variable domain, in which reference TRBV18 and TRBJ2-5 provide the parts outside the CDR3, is NAGVMQNPRHLVRRRGQEARLRCSPMKGHSHVYWYRQLPEEGLKFMVYLQKENIIDESGMPKERFSAEFPKEGPSILRIQQVVRGDSAAYFCASSLQLLETQYFGPGTRLLVL.

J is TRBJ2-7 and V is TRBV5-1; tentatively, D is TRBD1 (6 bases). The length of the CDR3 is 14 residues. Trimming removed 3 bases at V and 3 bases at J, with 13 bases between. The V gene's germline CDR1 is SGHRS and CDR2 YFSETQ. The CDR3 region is CASSWFGDIYEQYF. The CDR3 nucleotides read TGCGCCAGCAGCTGGTTCGGGGACATCTACGAGCAGTACTTC.

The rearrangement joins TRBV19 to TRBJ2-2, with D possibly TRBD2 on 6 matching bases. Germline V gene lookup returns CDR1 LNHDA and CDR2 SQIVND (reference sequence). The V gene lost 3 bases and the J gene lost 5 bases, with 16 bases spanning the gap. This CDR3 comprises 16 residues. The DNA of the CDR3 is TGTGCCAGTAGTATCCCCCCGGGAGTGGTGACCGGGGAGCTGTTTTTT. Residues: CASSIPPGVVTGELFF.

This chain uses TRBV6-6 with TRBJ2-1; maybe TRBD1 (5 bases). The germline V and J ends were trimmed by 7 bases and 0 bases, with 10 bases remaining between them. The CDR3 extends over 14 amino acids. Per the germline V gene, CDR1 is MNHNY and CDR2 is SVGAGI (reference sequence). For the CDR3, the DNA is TGTGCCAGCAAAGGGGCTAGCTCCTACAATGAGCAGTTCTTC. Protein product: CASKGASSYNEQFF.

This CDR3 reads CASALGPGKNEKLFF. Written as DNA, the CDR3 is TGTGCCAGCGCCCTAGGGCCGGGGAAGAATGAAAAACTGTTTTTT. The chain couples TRBV5-4 to TRBJ1-4; unclear D gene. Germline V CDR1 and CDR2: SGHNT, YYREEE (reference sequence). CDR3 length equals 15 residues. V was shortened by 7 bases and J by 5 bases, with 18 bases between the two germline ends.

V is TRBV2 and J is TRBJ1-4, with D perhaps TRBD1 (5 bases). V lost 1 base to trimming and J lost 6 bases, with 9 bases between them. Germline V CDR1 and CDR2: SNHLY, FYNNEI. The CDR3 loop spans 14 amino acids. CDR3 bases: TGTGCCAGCAGTGAAGTCGGGGGGGATGAAAAACTGTTTTTT. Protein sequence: CASSEVGGDEKLFF.